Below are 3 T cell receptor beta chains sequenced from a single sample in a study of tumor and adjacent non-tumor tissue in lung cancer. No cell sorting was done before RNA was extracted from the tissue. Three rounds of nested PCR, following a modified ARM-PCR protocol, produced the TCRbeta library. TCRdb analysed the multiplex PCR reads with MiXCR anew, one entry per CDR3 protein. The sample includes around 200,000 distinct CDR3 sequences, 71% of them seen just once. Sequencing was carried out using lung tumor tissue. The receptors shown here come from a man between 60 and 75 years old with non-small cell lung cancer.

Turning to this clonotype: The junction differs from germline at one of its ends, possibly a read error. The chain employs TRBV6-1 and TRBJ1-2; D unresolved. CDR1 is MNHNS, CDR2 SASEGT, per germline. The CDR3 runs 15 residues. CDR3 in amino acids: CANSGPGSRWFGYTF. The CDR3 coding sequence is TGTGCCAACAGTGGCCCCGGGTCCAGGTGGTTTGGCTACACCTTC.

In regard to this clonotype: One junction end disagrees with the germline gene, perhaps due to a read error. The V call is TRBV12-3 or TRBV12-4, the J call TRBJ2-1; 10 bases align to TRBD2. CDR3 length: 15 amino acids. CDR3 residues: CANSLIQRGGDEQFF. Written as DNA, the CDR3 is TGTGCCAACAGTTTGATCCAGCGGGGGGGCGATGAGCAGTTCTTC.

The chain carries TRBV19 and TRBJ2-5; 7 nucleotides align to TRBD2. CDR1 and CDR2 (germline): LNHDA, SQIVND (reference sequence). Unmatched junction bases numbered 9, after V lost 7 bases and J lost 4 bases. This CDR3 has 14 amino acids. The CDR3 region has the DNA TGTGCCAGTAAGCAAACTAGCGCGCGAGAGACCCAGTACTTC. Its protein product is CASKQTSARETQYF.